What follows are 26 T cell receptor beta chains derived from one specimen sequenced in a study of blood T cell repertoires in COVID-19. Clones were read by immunoSEQ multiplex PCR, and TCRdb kept only the in-frame ones, dropping some. There are a few hundred thousand clones in the sample; 70% to 90% occur only once, and just under 2% lies in the top ten. The material sequenced was peripheral blood. Source of these receptors: a man aged 30-40 years with active or convalescent COVID-19.

The genes are TRBV4-1 and TRBJ1-5; D unresolved. Germline CDR1 is MGHRA and CDR2 is YSYEKL. The length of the CDR3 is 15 residues. V shed 1 base and J shed 6 bases, with 13 bases lying between them. The CDR3 bases are TGCGCCAGCAGCCAAGTGCGGGGAGAAGGTCAGCCCCAGCATTTT. It translates to CASSQVRGEGQPQHF.

This sequence joins TRBV6-5 and TRBJ2-7, with D perhaps TRBD2 (5 bases). CDR1 and CDR2 (germline): MNHEY, SVGAGI. V lost 9 bases, J lost 4 bases, and 22 bases lay in between. This CDR3 region has 15 residues. The CDR3 protein is CASSSRPGKIYEQYF. The CDR3 DNA reads TGTGCCAGTTCCTCACGTCCGGGGAAAATATACGAGCAGTACTTC.

The CDR3 loop reads CASSFSLVENSPLHF. DNA for the CDR3: TGTGCCAGCAGCTTTTCGTTAGTGGAGAATTCACCCCTCCACTTT. V and J are TRBV7-8 and TRBJ1-6; unclear D gene. In germline, CDR1 is SGHVS, CDR2 FQNEAQ. This CDR3 has 15 amino acids. Trimming stripped 3 bases from V and 7 bases from J, with 13 bases between.

On this clone: Other nucleotide sequences in the sample specify the same CDR3. The chain links TRBV19 to TRBJ1-4; 8 bases line up with TRBD1. CDR3 length equals 14 residues. CDR1 is LNHDA and CDR2 is SQIVND in the germline V gene (reference sequence). V shed 8 bases, J shed 8 bases, and the junction held 10 bases outside the gene matches. CDR3 in DNA: TGTGCCAGTGGCCAGGGGGCGCGGTCAGAAAAACTGTTTTTT. This codes for CASGQGARSEKLFF.

V usage is TRBV7-2 and J usage is TRBJ1-1; D may be TRBD1 (6 bases). The germline V gene encodes CDR1 SGHTA and CDR2 FQGNSA. The CDR3 consists of 15 residues. V lost 5 bases, J lost 0 bases, and 13 bases lay in between. CDR3 in DNA: TGTGCCAGCAGCGGACAGTGGGGGATGAACACTGAAGCTTTCTTT. Protein: CASSGQWGMNTEAFF.

The chain recombines TRBV10-2 with TRBJ2-7; 7 nucleotides align to TRBD2. CDR1 is WSHSY, CDR2 SAAADI, per germline. With 9 bases clipped from V and 2 bases from J, the junction kept 1 base outside the gene matches. The CDR3 contains 11 residues. The CDR3 sequence: CASGTTYEQYF. CDR3 DNA sequence: TGCGCCAGTGGGACTACCTACGAGCAGTACTTC.

CDR3 sequence reads: CATSRDFPGYSNQPQHF. The CDR3 DNA follows: TGTGCCACCAGCAGAGATTTTCCGGGGTATAGCAATCAGCCCCAGCATTTT. The chain is built from TRBV15 and TRBJ1-5; D unresolved. This CDR3 contains 17 residues. The V and J ends lost 0 bases and 0 bases respectively, with 12 bases between them. Germline loops: CDR1 LNHNV, CDR2 YYDKDF (reference sequence). Full variable domain (remainder filled in from reference TRBV15 and TRBJ1-5): DAMVIQNPRYQVTQFGKPVTLSCSQTLNHNVMYWYQQKSSQAPKLLFHYYDKDFNNEADTPDNFQSRRPNTSFCFLDIRSPGLGDTAMYLCATSRDFPGYSNQPQHFGDGTRLSIL.

This clone was seen only a few times. This chain links TRBV19 with TRBJ1-2; D possibly corresponds to TRBD1 (5 bases). The CDR3 length is 14 residues. The germline gives CDR1 LNHDA, CDR2 SQIVND (reference sequence). Between the trimmed V and J ends, which lost 7 bases and 0 bases, there was a span of 12 bases. This CDR3 is CASKKSTANYGYTF. The CDR3 nucleotides are TGTGCCAGTAAAAAGTCGACAGCTAACTATGGCTACACCTTC.

This rearrangement joins TRBV19 to TRBJ1-1; 7 bases match TRBD1. The CDR3 has 19 residues. Germline V gene data show CDR1 as LNHDA and CDR2 as SQIVND (reference sequence). V shed 5 bases and J 1 base; nucleotides not matched to a gene: 19. The CDR3 spells CASSGSARDSRQRNTEAFF. DNA of the CDR3: TGTGCCAGTAGTGGTTCCGCCCGGGACAGCCGACAGAGGAACACTGAAGCTTTCTTT.

The chain employs TRBV7-9 and TRBJ1-1; perhaps TRBD1 as D (6 bases). The CDR3 sequence is 15 residues long. Germline values: CDR1 SEHNR, CDR2 FQNEAQ (reference sequence). V dropped 2 bases and J dropped 6 bases, with 16 bases sitting between them. The CDR3 DNA sequence: TGTGCCAGCAGCTTAATTGGGAGCAGGGGCTCTGAAGCTTTCTTT. Translated: CASSLIGSRGSEAFF.

V and J are TRBV11-2 and TRBJ2-7; D is unresolved. This CDR3 spans 15 amino acids. V gave up 3 bases and J gave up 0 bases, with 12 bases separating them. CDR1 and CDR2 from the germline V gene are SGHAT and FQNNGV. The CDR3 nucleotides are TGTGCCAGCAGCTTTAACCTCCTCAGCTCCTACGAGCAGTACTTC. Encoded protein: CASSFNLLSSYEQYF.

The chain recombines TRBV6-1 with TRBJ1-5; no firm D call. Germline CDR1 MNHNS, CDR2 SASEGT. The CDR3 loop spans 13 amino acids. Deletions cut 2 bases from V and 6 bases from J, with 8 bases between. CDR3 amino acids: CASSEREGQPQHF. The CDR3 DNA sequence: TGTGCCAGCAGTGAAAGGGAGGGTCAGCCCCAGCATTTT.

The V call is TRBV25-1, the J call TRBJ2-4; D not resolved. CDR1 is MGHDK and CDR2 is SYGVNS in the germline V gene. V dropped 8 bases and J dropped 4 bases, with 15 bases sitting between them. The CDR3 runs 14 residues. Written as DNA, the CDR3 is TGTGCCAGCCCACCCCCCCGGGTAAAAAACATTCAGTACTTC. Protein sequence: CASPPPRVKNIQYF.

The chain is built from TRBV4-3 and TRBJ2-1; unclear D gene. V lost 4 bases and J 9 bases, leaving 13 bases between the germline ends. CDR3 length: 13 residues. CDR1 and CDR2 (germline): LGHNA, YSLEER. CDR3 amino acids: CASSRDMIGEQFF. CDR3 DNA: TGCGCCAGCAGCCGCGACATGATCGGTGAGCAGTTCTTC.

This clone occurred once. V usage is TRBV19 and J usage is TRBJ2-3, with 9 bases fitting TRBD2. Germline-derived CDR1 and CDR2 are LNHDA and SQIVND (reference sequence). The CDR3 has 15 amino acids. With 5 bases clipped from V and 8 bases from J, the junction kept 11 bases outside the gene matches. The CDR3 DNA is TGTGCCAGTAGTTCAACCGGGACTAGCCTTCCTACGCAGTATTTT. This encodes CASSSTGTSLPTQYF.

The chain uses TRBV7-2 and TRBJ1-2, with TRBD1 matching over 7 bases. The length of the CDR3 is 15 residues. The trim removed 2 bases at V and 7 bases at J, leaving 10 bases unmatched. Germline CDR1 SGHTA, CDR2 FQGNSA. The CDR3 DNA is TGTGCCAGCAGCTTATCGACAGGGTGGACGAGTGGCTACACCTTC. Its protein product is CASSLSTGWTSGYTF.

The chain carries TRBV14 and TRBJ1-2; 7 bases are a match to TRBD1. This CDR3 is built from 13 residues. The germline V gene encodes CDR1 SGHDN and CDR2 FVKESK. The V and J ends lost 2 bases and 8 bases, in that order; junction bases with no gene match: 5. CDR3 sequence (DNA): TGTGCCAGCAGCCAACTCCAGGGGGTCGGCTACACCTTC. Protein: CASSQLQGVGYTF.

Details on this clone: Given a much more abundant clone one base away, this may be a read error. The rearrangement links TRBV12-3 or TRBV12-4 to TRBJ1-3; D is unresolved. Trimming cost V 6 bases and J 2 bases, with 8 bases left between them. The CDR3 is made up of 13 amino acids. CDR3 nucleotides: TGTGCCAGCAGCCTCCAGGCTGGAAACACCATATATTTT. Translated, it gives CASSLQAGNTIYF.

This clone was seen a single time. The J gene is TRBJ2-7, the V gene TRBV27, with D unresolved. The V gene's germline CDR1 is MNHEY and CDR2 SMNVEV (reference sequence). Trimming left V 2 bases short and J 3 bases short, with 14 bases between. CDR3 length equals 15 residues. CDR3 amino acids: CASSLRSFPDYEQYF. CDR3 DNA: TGTGCCAGCAGTTTACGAAGCTTCCCCGACTACGAGCAGTACTTC.

The gene calls are TRBV19 and TRBJ2-2, with D maybe TRBD1 (5 bases). The V end was cut by 7 bases, the J end by 11 bases, with 20 bases between. The CDR3 is 14 residues long. CDR1 LNHDA and CDR2 SQIVND come from the germline V gene (reference sequence). The CDR3 DNA is TGTGCCAGTACTGAGACAGACCCTTGGGGTGAGCTGTTTTTT. Amino acid sequence: CASTETDPWGELFF.

The chain employs TRBV5-6 and TRBJ2-3; 9 nucleotides match TRBD1. With 4 bases clipped from V and 2 bases from J, the junction kept 11 bases outside the gene matches. Germline lookup yields CDR1 SGHDT and CDR2 YYEEEE. CDR3 size: 17 residues. CDR3 in amino acids: CASSTWLRDRVTDTQYF. The CDR3 DNA follows: TGTGCCAGCAGCACATGGCTTAGGGACAGGGTCACAGATACGCAGTATTTT. The full variable domain, in which reference TRBV5-6 and TRBJ2-3 provide the parts outside the CDR3, is DAGVTQSPTHLIKTRGQQVTLRCSPKSGHDTVSWYQQALGQGPQFIFQYYEEEERQRGNFPDRFSGHQFPNYSSELNVNALLLGDSALYLCASSTWLRDRVTDTQYFGPGTRLTVL.

The gene calls are TRBV27 and TRBJ2-1, with a tentative D call TRBD2 (5 bases). Germline CDR1 reads MNHEY; CDR2 reads SMNVEV (reference sequence). The germline V and J ends were trimmed by 6 bases and 3 bases, with 18 bases remaining between them. This CDR3 region has 16 residues. CDR3 sequence: CASSQSRPGIYNEQFF. The CDR3 coding sequence is TGTGCCAGCAGCCAAAGCCGACCGGGGATCTACAATGAGCAGTTCTTC.

V is TRBV4-3 and J is TRBJ2-1; 8 nucleotides align to TRBD1. Germline CDR1 reads LGHNA; CDR2 reads YSLEER. The length of the CDR3 is 15 residues. The junction had 9 bases not matched to a gene; V was cut back by 4 bases and J by 7 bases. CDR3 loop: CASSPLRTGGNEQFF. CDR3 DNA: TGCGCCAGCAGCCCCCTGAGAACAGGGGGAAATGAGCAGTTCTTC.

The chain recombines TRBV6-5 with TRBJ2-2, with a possible D match to TRBD2 (7 bases). V was clipped by 11 bases and J by 2 bases, with 9 bases between them. Germline CDR1 and CDR2: MNHEY and SVGAGI. This CDR3 is built from 12 residues. For the CDR3, the DNA is TGTGCCGGGGGGGGCAACACCGGGGAGCTGTTTTTT. It translates to CAGGGNTGELFF.

The gene calls are TRBV2 and TRBJ1-2, with a tentative D call TRBD1 (6 bases). The ends were cut back, 2 bases at V and 5 bases at J, with 24 bases in the middle. There are 18 residues in the CDR3. Germline loops: CDR1 SNHLY, CDR2 FYNNEI. The CDR3 DNA follows: TGTGCCAGCAGTGAATATACTCTCGCGACAGGCAATCTGTATGGCTACACCTTC. Protein sequence: CASSEYTLATGNLYGYTF.

The J gene is TRBJ1-6, the V gene TRBV5-5, with D possibly being TRBD1 (6 bases). CDR1 and CDR2 from the germline V gene are SGHKS and YYEKEE (reference sequence). The CDR3 extends over 14 amino acids. Trimming stripped 9 bases from V and 7 bases from J, with 17 bases between. CDR3 sequence (DNA): TGTGCCACCAACGGGGGGGGCTCCAATTCACCCCTCCACTTT. This translates into CATNGGGSNSPLHF.